This is a list of T cell receptor beta chains from one sample in a study of graft-versus-host responses after intestinal transplantation. The antigens for these receptors are not known. Produced via immunoSEQ multiplex PCR; TCRdb's table is partial and in-frame only. The sample includes about 71,000 clones, 80% to 95% of them seen just once. This material consisted of unstimulated CD8+ T cells sorted from spleen or lymph node cells, taken before intestinal transplant. All receptors come from a human donor who received an intestinal transplant. Both conserved end residues are part of each CDR3. The order of the fields is CDR3 DNA, CDR3 protein, J gene, V gene, clone size, D gene. The D gene is left open where the match is weak. Expanded clones are given a class, and other clones once, few, many or no size at all.

DNA: TGTGCCAGCAGGGAGCCAGGGAAGTGGGACTACGAGCAGTACTTC
CDR3: CASREPGKWDYEQYF
J: TRBJ2-7
V: TRBV2
size: .
D: .

DNA: TGCGCCAGCAGCCACACAAAGACAGGGCGATACGAGCAGTACTTC
CDR3: CASSHTKTGRYEQYF
J: TRBJ2-7
V: TRBV4-1
size: .
D: TRBD1

DNA: TGTGCCAGCAGCGGACAGGGGGGAATGAACACTGAAGCTTTCTTT
CDR3: CASSGQGGMNTEAFF
J: TRBJ1-1
V: TRBV7-9
size: .
D: TRBD1

DNA: TGTGCCAGCAGCTTAGCGGAGGGAGGGGACGAGCAGTACTTC
CDR3: CASSLAEGGDEQYF
J: TRBJ2-7
V: TRBV11-1
size: once
D: TRBD2

DNA: TGTGCCAGCAGTGAATGGAGGTTTGCAACTAATGAAAAACTGTTTTTT
CDR3: CASSEWRFATNEKLFF
J: TRBJ1-4
V: TRBV2
size: .
D: .

DNA: TGTGCCACCAGCAGAGATGGGGCTGGGGCTCCCCTCCTCCACTTT
CDR3: CATSRDGAGAPLLHF
J: TRBJ1-6
V: TRBV15
size: .
D: .

DNA: TGTGCCAGCAGTTTGTTGGGGAGCTCCTATAATTCACCCCTCCACTTT
CDR3: CASSLLGSSYNSPLHF
J: TRBJ1-6
V: TRBV27
size: .
D: .

DNA: TGTGCCAGCAGCCTGGGTGGGGGGGAGCAGTACTTC
CDR3: CASSLGGGEQYF
J: TRBJ2-7
V: TRBV5-6
size: .
D: .

DNA: TGCAGCGTTGAAGGGGCAGGGGGCTACGTCGAGCAGTACTTC
CDR3: CSVEGAGGYVEQYF
J: TRBJ2-7
V: TRBV29-1
size: .
D: TRBD1

DNA: TGTGCCAGCAGCCGGAGCGGGGGACACGAGCAGTACTTC
CDR3: CASSRSGGHEQYF
J: TRBJ2-7
V: TRBV7-3
size: .
D: TRBD2

DNA: TGTGCCAGCAGCTTGCGACAGGGAGCTAACTATGGCTACACCTTC
CDR3: CASSLRQGANYGYTF
J: TRBJ1-2
V: TRBV7-8
size: .
D: TRBD1

DNA: TGTGCCAGCAGTCCCCGCCGGTTGGGCAAACACTATGGCTACACCTTC
CDR3: CASSPRRLGKHYGYTF
J: TRBJ1-2
V: TRBV28
size: .
D: .

DNA: TGTGCCAGCAGGCGTGACGGGAATAATTCACCCCTCCACTTT
CDR3: CASRRDGNNSPLHF
J: TRBJ1-6
V: TRBV2
size: .
D: .

DNA: TGTGCCAGCAGTTACTCGGGGGGAGGACACTATGGCTACACCTTC
CDR3: CASSYSGGGHYGYTF
J: TRBJ1-2
V: TRBV6-5
size: .
D: .

DNA: TGTGCCAGCAGCTTAGGGACAGAAGAGACCCAGTACTTC
CDR3: CASSLGTEETQYF
J: TRBJ2-5
V: TRBV6-5
size: .
D: TRBD1

DNA: TGTGCCAGTACCCCCCTGGCGGGGGGGCAGAATGAGCAGTTCTTC
CDR3: CASTPLAGGQNEQFF
J: TRBJ2-1
V: TRBV19
size: .
D: TRBD2

DNA: TGCAGCGCCTTCCTAGCGGGGGGTGTCTACGAGCAGTACTTC
CDR3: CSAFLAGGVYEQYF
J: TRBJ2-7
V: TRBV29-1
size: .
D: TRBD2

DNA: TGTGCCAGCAGGGGGGGGGACAGGGGAGGTCGTGCCGGGGAGCTGTTTTTT
CDR3: CASRGGDRGGRAGELFF
J: TRBJ2-2
V: TRBV9
size: .
D: TRBD1

DNA: TGCGCCAGCAGTGAAGGGGCTGGGGGCGAAAAACTGTTTTTT
CDR3: CASSEGAGGEKLFF
J: TRBJ1-4
V: TRBV10-2
size: .
D: .

DNA: TGCGCCAGCAGCTTCCTGGGGGCAGGGGTCTATAATTCACCCCTCCACTTT
CDR3: CASSFLGAGVYNSPLHF
J: TRBJ1-6
V: TRBV5-1
size: .
D: .

DNA: TGTGCCAGCAGCTTAGAAGGTTTGCGGGGGTGGGTTACGCAGTATTTT
CDR3: CASSLEGLRGWVTQYF
J: TRBJ2-3
V: TRBV11-2
size: .
D: TRBD2

DNA: TGCGCCAGCAACCCCGGAGGAGTTGAAAAACTGTTTTTT
CDR3: CASNPGGVEKLFF
J: TRBJ1-4
V: TRBV10-2
size: once
D: .

DNA: TGTGCCAGCAGTGAAGGTCTGGGGGGGAACACTGAAGCTTTCTTT
CDR3: CASSEGLGGNTEAFF
J: TRBJ1-1
V: TRBV6-1
size: .
D: .

DNA: TGCAGCGTACAGGCTAACTATGGCTACACCTTC
CDR3: CSVQANYGYTF
J: TRBJ1-2
V: TRBV29-1
size: .
D: .

DNA: TGTGCCAGCAGCGTAGTTAGCGGGTTGTCTGAGCAGTTCTTC
CDR3: CASSVVSGLSEQFF
J: TRBJ2-1
V: TRBV9
size: .
D: TRBD2

DNA: TGTGCCAGCAGTTACGGGGACAGCTTCTATGGCTACACCTTC
CDR3: CASSYGDSFYGYTF
J: TRBJ1-2
V: TRBV5-6
size: .
D: TRBD1

DNA: TGTGCCAGCACCAATCCAGGGGAGCCCACAGATACGCAGTATTTT
CDR3: CASTNPGEPTDTQYF
J: TRBJ2-3
V: TRBV9
size: .
D: .

DNA: TGTGCCAGCAGCCTGGGCCCAGGCTCCTACGAGCAGTACTTC
CDR3: CASSLGPGSYEQYF
J: TRBJ2-7
V: TRBV11-2
size: .
D: .

DNA: TGCAGCGTTGAAGAGGCAGGGGACTACGAGCAGTACTTC
CDR3: CSVEEAGDYEQYF
J: TRBJ2-7
V: TRBV29-1
size: .
D: .

DNA: TGCAGCGTTGTTGGGCTCAATGAGCAGTTCTTC
CDR3: CSVVGLNEQFF
J: TRBJ2-1
V: TRBV29-1
size: .
D: .

DNA: TGTGCCATCAGTGAGCCAAACGAGTGGGGGGTAGGGAACACTGAAGCTTTCTTT
CDR3: CAISEPNEWGVGNTEAFF
J: TRBJ1-1
V: TRBV10-3
size: .
D: .

DNA: TGTGCCAGCAGACCAGGGGGCTACGAGCAGTACTTC
CDR3: CASRPGGYEQYF
J: TRBJ2-7
V: TRBV6-1
size: .
D: TRBD1

DNA: TGTGCCAGCAGCCCGGGACTAGCGGTTGTCGAGCAGTACTTC
CDR3: CASSPGLAVVEQYF
J: TRBJ2-7
V: TRBV4-2
size: .
D: TRBD2

DNA: TGCGCCAGCAGCCAAGATCGGGAGGGTTTGGATTGGGGTGAGCAGTTCTTC
CDR3: CASSQDREGLDWGEQFF
J: TRBJ2-1
V: TRBV4-1
size: .
D: TRBD2

DNA: TGTGCCAGCCTCGGGGGGAACACTGAAGCTTTCTTT
CDR3: CASLGGNTEAFF
J: TRBJ1-1
V: TRBV2
size: once
D: .

DNA: TGTGCCAGCAGCTTAGGTTTAACAGCAAGCTCTGGAAACACCATATATTTT
CDR3: CASSLGLTASSGNTIYF
J: TRBJ1-3
V: TRBV13
size: .
D: .

DNA: TGTGCCAGCAGTGACTCGGCAGGGAAAGACTACGAGCAGTACTTC
CDR3: CASSDSAGKDYEQYF
J: TRBJ2-7
V: TRBV6-4
size: .
D: .

DNA: TGTGCCAGCAGCCCCGGGACAGCCAACTACGAGCAGTACTTC
CDR3: CASSPGTANYEQYF
J: TRBJ2-7
V: TRBV7-8
size: .
D: TRBD1

DNA: TGCGCCAGCAGTGAGGGGAGCTCTTACGAGCAGTACTTC
CDR3: CASSEGSSYEQYF
J: TRBJ2-7
V: TRBV10-2
size: .
D: .

DNA: TGCGCCAGCAGCCAAGTTGTCGGGGCCTACGAGCAGTACTTC
CDR3: CASSQVVGAYEQYF
J: TRBJ2-7
V: TRBV4-1
size: .
D: .

DNA: TGTGCCAGCAGCGTGGGAGGTAACTCCTACAATGAGCAGTTCTTC
CDR3: CASSVGGNSYNEQFF
J: TRBJ2-1
V: TRBV9
size: .
D: .

DNA: TGTGCCAGCAGCCCGGGAATTGTGGTCGAGCAGTACTTC
CDR3: CASSPGIVVEQYF
J: TRBJ2-7
V: TRBV5-6
size: .
D: .

DNA: TGCGCCAGCAGCCAAGATAGTGGAGGTGGTTCACCCCTCCACTTT
CDR3: CASSQDSGGGSPLHF
J: TRBJ1-6
V: TRBV4-1
size: .
D: .

DNA: TGTGCCAGCAGCTTGGGGCAGGGACTGGGCTACACCTTC
CDR3: CASSLGQGLGYTF
J: TRBJ1-2
V: TRBV5-6
size: .
D: .

DNA: TGTGCCAGCAGCCCCGAGGGGGGGACTGAAGCTTTCTTT
CDR3: CASSPEGGTEAFF
J: TRBJ1-1
V: TRBV5-4
size: .
D: .

DNA: TGTGCCAGCACCCGGGGGGAGGTAGATACGCAGTATTTT
CDR3: CASTRGEVDTQYF
J: TRBJ2-3
V: TRBV7-6
size: .
D: TRBD2

DNA: TGTGCCAGCAGCTTGGGGATCACCACAGGGGAAGCTTTCTTT
CDR3: CASSLGITTGEAFF
J: TRBJ1-1
V: TRBV7-8
size: .
D: .

DNA: TGTGCCAGCAGCGTATGGTCGTCGGGGTCCAATGAGCAGTTCTTC
CDR3: CASSVWSSGSNEQFF
J: TRBJ2-1
V: TRBV9
size: .
D: .

DNA: TGTGCCAGCAGGGATACAGGGGGCCCCGGGGAGCTGTTTTTT
CDR3: CASRDTGGPGELFF
J: TRBJ2-2
V: TRBV7-8
size: .
D: TRBD1

DNA: TGTGCCAGCGGGGGGGTGGGCCGCCAAGAGACCCAGTACTTC
CDR3: CASGGVGRQETQYF
J: TRBJ2-5
V: TRBV4-2
size: .
D: TRBD2

DNA: TGCGCCAGCAGCCCTGACGGAAACCAGGGCAATCAGCCCCAGCATTTT
CDR3: CASSPDGNQGNQPQHF
J: TRBJ1-5
V: TRBV5-1
size: .
D: .

DNA: TGTGCCAGCAGCTTGGGGACGGGAACTGAAGCTTTCTTT
CDR3: CASSLGTGTEAFF
J: TRBJ1-1
V: TRBV5-5
size: .
D: .

DNA: TGTGCCAGCCAAACCCGAGGGACTTACACCAACACCGGGGAGCTGTTTTTT
CDR3: CASQTRGTYTNTGELFF
J: TRBJ2-2
V: TRBV25-1
size: .
D: .

DNA: TGTGCCACCAGCGTGGGCCATGGGACAGATACGCAGTATTTT
CDR3: CATSVGHGTDTQYF
J: TRBJ2-3
V: TRBV15
size: .
D: .